The text below deals with one T cell receptor beta chain. Its antigen is unidentified. This sample is part of a study of T-cell memory formation after mild COVID-19. Study-wide results and caveats: Among clones peaking at day 37 in the second wave, SARS-CoV-2 specificity remained unconfirmed.

The CDR3 extends over 17 amino acids. The V gene's germline CDR1 is SEHNR and CDR2 FQNEAQ (reference sequence). V lost 1 base, J lost 0 bases, and 10 bases lay in between. TCRdb redid the calling of the 5' RACE reads with MiXCR, one entry per CDR3 protein. Of approximately 500,000 distinct CDR3 sequences in the sample, about 23% were seen once. The receptor comes from an adult woman who had mild COVID-19 (a few samples of this study predate the infection). Cell type and time point are not known. Specimen: PBMCs or a T cell subset sorted from them (not recorded which). The chain employs TRBV7-9 and TRBJ2-6; D may be TRBD1 (6 bases). CDR3 region: CASSLGWDTSGANVLTF. The DNA for the CDR3 is TGTGCCAGCAGCTTAGGATGGGACACCTCTGGGGCCAACGTCCTGACTTTC.